Listed here are 23 T cell receptor beta chains from one sample, sequenced in a study of shared clonotypes between healthy human individuals. Sequencing used immunoSEQ multiplex PCR; TCRdb keeps in-frame clones, though not all of them. The profile covers approximately 350,000 clones, with around two thirds appearing a single time and 10% to 13% taken by the ten largest. The specimen sequenced was memory CD4+ T cells sorted from blood. Specified subset: CD45RA-negative fraction. The receptor set was obtained from a man aged 25-45 years in good health.

This clone was counted at least ten times. The gene calls are TRBV29-1 and TRBJ2-5; TRBD2 aligns across 8 bases. The CDR3 has 13 residues. Trimming removed 4 bases from V and 0 bases from J; junction bases left unmatched: 1. Germline CDR1 and CDR2: SQVTM and ANQGSEA. The CDR3 nucleotides are TGCAGCGTTGGTAGCGGGAACCAAGAGACCCAGTACTTC. Protein product: CSVGSGNQETQYF.

V gene TRBV4-1 combines with J gene TRBJ2-5, with D perhaps TRBD1 (5 bases). This CDR3 spans 15 amino acids. Trimming stripped 3 bases from V and 3 bases from J, with 14 bases between. Germline CDR1 reads MGHRA; CDR2 reads YSYEKL. This CDR3 reads CASSHASGLEETQYF. The CDR3 DNA reads as TGCGCCAGCAGCCATGCGTCAGGGTTGGAAGAGACCCAGTACTTC.

The V gene is TRBV7-2, the J gene TRBJ1-6, with D perhaps matching TRBD1 (6 bases). The V end was cut by 5 bases, the J end by 0 bases, with 17 bases between. The germline CDR1 and CDR2 sequences are SGHTA and FQGNSA. This CDR3 is built from 18 residues. In DNA, the CDR3 is TGTGCCAGCAGCGTACAGGGATCTCCTTTCTCCTATAATTCACCCCTCCACTTT. It is translated as CASSVQGSPFSYNSPLHF.

This chain connects TRBV7-6 to TRBJ2-5; D gene uncertain. CDR3 length: 14 residues. CDR1 and CDR2 from the germline V gene are SGHVS and FNYEAQ. V lost 2 bases and J lost 0, with 7 bases in between. CDR3 DNA sequence: TGTGCCAGCAGCTTAACCGAGTACCAAGAGACCCAGTACTTC. It codes for CASSLTEYQETQYF.

This chain joins TRBV30 and TRBJ2-7, with TRBD2 identical over 7 bases. Germline CDR1 and CDR2: GTSNPN and SVGIG (reference sequence). V dropped 0 bases and J dropped 2; count of bases not matched to a gene: 10. The CDR3 loop spans 16 amino acids. The CDR3 loop reads CAWSVRGASGAYEQYF. The CDR3 nucleotides read TGTGCCTGGAGTGTTCGGGGCGCTAGCGGAGCCTACGAGCAGTACTTC.

The chain links TRBV5-4 to TRBJ2-2; tentatively, D is TRBD2 (5 bases). The CDR3 consists of 15 residues. The V end was cut by 0 bases, the J end by 7 bases, with 13 bases between. Germline V gene lookup returns CDR1 SGHNT and CDR2 YYREEE (reference sequence). The CDR3 DNA reads as TGTGCCAGCAGCTTGGGGGTCACGGCGGGCGGGGAGCTGTTTTTT. It specifies CASSLGVTAGGELFF. The full variable domain, in which reference TRBV5-4 and TRBJ2-2 provide the parts outside the CDR3, is ETGVTQSPTHLIKTRGQQVTLRCSSQSGHNTVSWYQQALGQGPQFIFQYYREEENGRGNFPPRFSGLQFPNYSSELNVNALELDDSALYLCASSLGVTAGGELFFGEGSRLTVL.

This rearrangement joins TRBV5-1 to TRBJ1-1; D is unclear. The germline V gene encodes CDR1 SGHRS and CDR2 YFSETQ. Trimming took off 0 bases at V and 1 base at J, with 7 bases between the two ends. The CDR3 is made up of 14 amino acids. CDR3 region: CASSLAAANTEAFF. The CDR3 DNA reads TGCGCCAGCAGCTTGGCCGCGGCGAACACTGAAGCTTTCTTT.

J is TRBJ2-1 and V is TRBV7-8; 7 nucleotides match TRBD1. J was trimmed by 8 bases and V by 6 bases; bases with no gene match: 16. The CDR3 sequence is 16 residues long. Germline loops: CDR1 SGHVS, CDR2 FQNEAQ. CDR3: CASSLRGGRSWDEQFF. Written as DNA, the CDR3 is TGTGCCAGCAGTTTGCGAGGGGGCAGAAGTTGGGATGAGCAGTTCTTC.

The V and J genes are TRBV11-2 and TRBJ2-3; tentatively, D is TRBD1 (5 bases). The CDR3 sequence is 12 residues long. CDR1 is SGHAT, CDR2 FQNNGV, per germline. V lost 4 bases and J 7 bases, leaving 9 bases between the germline ends. CDR3 amino acids: CASSSSGYTQYF. The CDR3 DNA reads as TGTGCCAGCAGCTCGTCAGGGTATACGCAGTATTTT. The variable domain in full, with the rest retrieved from reference TRBV11-2 and TRBJ2-3, is EAGVAQSPRYKIIEKRQSVAFWCNPISGHATLYWYQQILGQGPKLLIQFQNNGVVDDSQLPKDRFSAERLKGVDSTLKIQPAKLEDSAVYLCASSSSGYTQYFGPGTRLTVL.

The chain employs TRBV6-6 and TRBJ2-3; D is uncertain. CDR3 length: 15 amino acids. The germline V gene has CDR1 MNHNY and CDR2 SVGAGI (reference sequence). The V end was cut by 0 bases, the J end by 5 bases, with 12 bases between. CDR3 nucleotides: TGTGCCAGCAGTTACTCGGTGCAGGTCGAAGATACGCAGTATTTT. Translated, it gives CASSYSVQVEDTQYF.

This sequence joins TRBV7-9 and TRBJ2-5; TRBD2 is a possible D gene (6 bases). V lost 4 bases and J lost 2, with 8 bases in between. Per germline, CDR1 SEHNR and CDR2 FQNEAQ (reference sequence). This CDR3 spans 13 amino acids. The CDR3 reads CASSWDWQETQYF. The CDR3 DNA reads as TGTGCCAGCAGCTGGGACTGGCAAGAGACCCAGTACTTC.

With regard to this clone: This may stem from a read error, because a much larger clone lies one nucleotide away. The chain is built from TRBV9 and TRBJ2-1, with TRBD2 identical over 7 bases. The CDR3 extends over 17 amino acids. The germline V gene has CDR1 SGDLS and CDR2 YYNGEE. V lost 8 bases to trimming and J lost 5 bases; unmatched junction nucleotides: 19. CDR3: CARSPPKRASGNNEQFF. The DNA for the CDR3 is TGTGCCAGAAGCCCCCCTAAGAGGGCTAGCGGTAACAATGAGCAGTTCTTC.

This clone was found once. This chain links TRBV4-1 with TRBJ1-5; a weak D match, TRBD1 (5 bases). The ends were cut back, 0 bases at V and 0 bases at J, with 6 bases in the middle. The CDR3 contains 15 residues. Germline V gives CDR1 MGHRA, CDR2 YSYEKL. The CDR3 coding sequence is TGCGCCAGCAGCCAAGATCAGGGTAGCAATCAGCCCCAGCATTTT. It translates to CASSQDQGSNQPQHF.

This clone was counted many times. The chain couples TRBV5-1 to TRBJ2-7; perhaps D is TRBD1 or TRBD2 (5 bases each). The V end lost 0 bases, the J end lost 3 bases, and 13 bases lay between the germline ends. Germline loops: CDR1 SGHRS, CDR2 YFSETQ. The CDR3 covers 15 residues. The CDR3 nucleotides read TGCGCCAGCAGCTTGGGAGGGGCCGAAAACTACGAGCAGTACTTC. It specifies CASSLGGAENYEQYF.

This chain uses TRBV29-1 with TRBJ1-3, with D unclear. This CDR3 is built from 15 residues. Germline assignment: CDR1 SQVTM and CDR2 ANQGSEA. Deletions cut 6 bases from V and 5 bases from J, with 20 bases between. CDR3 amino acids: CSVNIFGSGRNTIYF. For the CDR3, the DNA is TGCAGCGTCAACATATTCGGATCGGGCCGAAACACCATATATTTT. Combining the CDR3 with reference TRBV29-1 and TRBJ1-3 gives the whole variable domain SAVISQKPSRDICQRGTSLTIQCQVDSQVTMMFWYRQQPGQSLTLIATANQGSEATYESGFVIDKFPISRPNLTFSTLTVSNMSPEDSSIYLCSVNIFGSGRNTIYFGEGSWLTVV.

The genes are TRBV11-1 and TRBJ2-1, with 7 bases identical to TRBD2. Germline CDR1 reads SGHAT; CDR2 reads FQDESV (reference sequence). The trim removed 3 bases at V and 5 bases at J, leaving 7 bases unmatched. CDR3 length equals 15 residues. The CDR3 region has the DNA TGTGCCAGCAGCTTCGGGGGGAGCGGGAACAATGAGCAGTTCTTC. Translating it yields CASSFGGSGNNEQFF.

This sequence joins TRBV7-2 and TRBJ2-7; the match to TRBD1 covers 8 bases. This CDR3 is built from 15 residues. The V gene end was trimmed by 5 bases and the J gene end by 2 bases; junction bases not matched to a gene: 8. Germline V gives CDR1 SGHTA, CDR2 FQGNSA. The CDR3 DNA is TGTGCCAGCAGCACGACAGGGGCCCCGACCTACGAGCAGTACTTC. It translates to CASSTTGAPTYEQYF.

The rearrangement links TRBV29-1 to TRBJ2-3; TRBD2 aligns across 8 bases. The CDR3 runs to 17 residues. Germline assignment: CDR1 SQVTM and CDR2 ANQGSEA. Germline trimming cut 0 bases from V and 3 bases from J; bases unmatched to any gene: 11. Here the CDR3 DNA reads TGCAGCGTTGAAGAACTTGGCAAGGCTAGCGGGACAGATACGCAGTATTTT. It translates to CSVEELGKASGTDTQYF.

This chain uses TRBV9 with TRBJ2-6, with D perhaps TRBD1 or TRBD2 (5 bases each). This CDR3 spans 18 amino acids. Per germline, CDR1 SGDLS and CDR2 YYNGEE. The V end lost 1 base, the J end lost 0 bases, and 14 bases lay between the germline ends. CDR3 bases: TGTGCCAGCAGCGTAACGGGACCCCTGCCCTCTGGGGCCAACGTCCTGACTTTC. Translating gives CASSVTGPLPSGANVLTF.

The chain joins TRBV5-1 to TRBJ2-7, with D possibly TRBD2 on 5 matching bases. The CDR3 loop spans 15 amino acids. The V end was cut by 3 bases, the J end by 5 bases, with 18 bases between. The V gene's germline CDR1 is SGHRS and CDR2 YFSETQ. The DNA for the CDR3 is TGCGCCAGCAGCTCGATGGCGGGTTTTGTCCACGAGCAGTACTTC. Its translation is CASSSMAGFVHEQYF. Full variable domain (rest looked up from reference TRBV5-1 and TRBJ2-7): KAGVTQTPRYLIKTRGQQVTLSCSPISGHRSVSWYQQTPGQGLQFLFEYFSETQRNKGNFPGRFSGRQFSNSRSEMNVSTLELGDSALYLCASSSMAGFVHEQYFGPGTRLTVT.

The chain is built from TRBV7-3 and TRBJ2-7; tentatively, D is TRBD1 (6 bases). Germline values: CDR1 SGHTA, CDR2 FQGTGA. The CDR3 consists of 13 residues. The germline V and J ends were trimmed by 5 bases and 7 bases, with 15 bases remaining between them. For the CDR3, the DNA is TGTGCCAGCAGCGTTCGGACAGACGGGGAGCAGTACTTC. Translated, it gives CASSVRTDGEQYF.

V gene TRBV7-2 combines with J gene TRBJ2-7, with D unclear. Trimming left V 3 bases short and J 2 bases short, with 11 bases between. Germline loops: CDR1 SGHTA, CDR2 FQGNSA. This CDR3 comprises 14 residues. The CDR3 DNA reads as TGTGCCAGCAGCTTCAGCCCTGGCACCTACGAGCAGTACTTC. It encodes CASSFSPGTYEQYF.

The chain links TRBV5-1 to TRBJ1-3; D may be TRBD1 (6 bases). This CDR3 has 16 residues. Germline V CDR1 and CDR2: SGHRS, YFSETQ. Between the trimmed V and J ends, which lost 0 bases and 4 bases, there was a span of 14 bases. The CDR3: CASSLAGGGIGNTIYF. CDR3 bases: TGCGCCAGCAGCTTGGCCGGAGGGGGAATCGGAAACACCATATATTTT.